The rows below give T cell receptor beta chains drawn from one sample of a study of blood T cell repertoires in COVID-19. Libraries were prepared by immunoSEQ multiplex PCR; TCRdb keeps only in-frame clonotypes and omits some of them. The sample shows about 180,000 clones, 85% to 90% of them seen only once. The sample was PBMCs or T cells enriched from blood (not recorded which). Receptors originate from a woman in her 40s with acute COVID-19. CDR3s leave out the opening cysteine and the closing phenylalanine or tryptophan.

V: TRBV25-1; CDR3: ASSETGQLLEKLF
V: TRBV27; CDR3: ASSLAAEFTLYNSPLH
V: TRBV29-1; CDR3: SVSGGTEAF
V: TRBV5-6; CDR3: ASSLGQGPNQPQH
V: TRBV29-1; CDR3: SVEGQRSSYEQY
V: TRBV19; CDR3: ASSIDWRPPNNYGYT
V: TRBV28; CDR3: ASSPTGDGYT
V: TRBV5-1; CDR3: ASRPLSGSIYNEQF
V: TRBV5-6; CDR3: ASSFRTGWDTEAF
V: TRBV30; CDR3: AWRVGLAGATKNIQY
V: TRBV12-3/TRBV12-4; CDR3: ASSLSGGVAF
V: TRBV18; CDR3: ASSQMEASLGEKLF
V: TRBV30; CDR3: AWSRSGRGNNEQF
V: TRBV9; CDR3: ASSVDVQVNSPLH
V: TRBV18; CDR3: ASSQADRGNSPLH
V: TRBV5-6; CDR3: ASSWDRGGNGYT
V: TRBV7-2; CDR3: ASSHTGSGSRAKNIQY
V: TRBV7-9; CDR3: ASSADPTSGRGNTQY
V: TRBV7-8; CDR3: ASSLPDRALMNTEAF
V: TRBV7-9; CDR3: ASSLTGVGEQY
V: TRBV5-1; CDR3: ASSLDGGLTGGYT
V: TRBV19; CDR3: ASTTGQLGISNQPQH
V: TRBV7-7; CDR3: ASSRGLAGGVGNEQF
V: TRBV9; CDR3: ASSVAGQGSETQY